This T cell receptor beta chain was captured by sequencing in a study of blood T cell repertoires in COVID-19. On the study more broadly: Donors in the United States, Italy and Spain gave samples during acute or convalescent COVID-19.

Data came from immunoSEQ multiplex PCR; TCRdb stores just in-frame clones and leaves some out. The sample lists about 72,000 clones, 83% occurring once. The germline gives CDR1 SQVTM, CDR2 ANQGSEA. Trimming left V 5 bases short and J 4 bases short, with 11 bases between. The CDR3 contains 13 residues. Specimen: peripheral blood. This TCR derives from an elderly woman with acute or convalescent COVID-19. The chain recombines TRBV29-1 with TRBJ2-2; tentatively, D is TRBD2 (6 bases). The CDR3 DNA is TGCAGCGTTAGGCAGGGAGGCACCGGGGAGCTGTTTTTT. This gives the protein CSVRQGGTGELFF.